The clone carrying this T cell receptor beta chain showed up just a few times. What it binds is not known. CDR1 and CDR2 (germline): SQVTM, ANQGSEA. The CDR3 spans 13 residues. V dropped 7 bases and J dropped 0 bases, with 11 bases sitting between them. This specimen belongs to a study of CD8+CD57+ T cells in acquired aplastic anemia. Study-wide context: The average for DNA from sorted CD4+ and CD8+ cells was 2.5 to 4 ug.

The template used for profiling TCR beta VDJ and CDR3 was genomic DNA. TCRdb fed the reads into MiXCR, producing one record per CDR3 protein. The data contain 150,000 to 200,000 distinct CDR3 sequences, less than 50% of them seen just once; the ten biggest clones take up 3.2%. Study findings and constraints: CD8+ Simpson's diversity showed no significant patient-control difference. Patients and controls shared 25 to 30 CD8+ CDR3 sequences, which appeared highly expressed in patients and within their immunodominant clones.

Sequenced patients had shown CD8+CD57+ cell expansion by flow cytometry. No patient had been given any therapy when blood was sampled. The TCR was taken from a human donor with aplastic anemia. The V and J genes are TRBV29-1 and TRBJ2-3; D unresolved. Sequenced sample: sorted CD4+, CD8+, or CD8+CD57+ T cells (not recorded which) from PBMCs. Here the CDR3 DNA reads TGCAGCGCTAGTGGCGGTAGCACAGATACGCAGTATTTT. Its protein is CSASGGSTDTQYF.